The T cell receptor beta chain under discussion was sequenced for a study of cytotoxic CD8 clonotypes in ibrutinib-treated CLL. About the research overall: On average, approximately 95,000 productive rearrangements and 200,000 to 300,000 productive templates per sample.

This clone was found a few times. What it binds is not known. V dropped 3 bases and J dropped 4 bases, with 11 bases sitting between them. This CDR3 region has 14 residues. The V gene's germline CDR1 is SGHTA and CDR2 FQGNSA. T cells were sequenced at a targeted depth of 1 in 200,000 to 1 in 1 million. Clones were read by immunoSEQ multiplex PCR, and TCRdb kept only the in-frame ones, dropping some. The repertoire holds around 30,000 clones, with roughly 57% as singletons. General study results and limits: Contraction or stability on treatment characterized the public clonotypes, which were uncommon. Clonality at baseline surpassed age-matched healthy donors and tracked circulating CD8+ T-cell counts.

Sequences were derived from PBMCs, sampled before ibrutinib treatment. This sequence originates from a human donor with chronic lymphocytic leukemia. The chain uses TRBV7-2 and TRBJ2-3, with no clear D. CDR3 in amino acids: CASSLMRDADTQYF. CDR3 nucleotide sequence: TGTGCCAGCAGCTTGATGCGAGATGCAGATACGCAGTATTTT.